This T cell receptor (beta chain) was captured by sequencing in a study of siplizumab effects on memory and regulatory T cells. The method was immunoSEQ multiplex PCR; TCRdb's version includes in-frame clones alone and lacks a portion of them. The table shows approximately 50,000 clones, with over 85% occurring only once. Trimming took off 1 base at V and 7 bases at J, with 17 bases between the two ends. Germline loops: CDR1 SQVTM, CDR2 ANQGSEA. This CDR3 is 15 amino acids long. Of note for this clone: The antigen is unknown.

Study-wide points: An assignable phenotype, naive or memory, was missing from roughly 79-95% of proliferating CD4+ or CD8+ clones.

The sequenced material came from CD8+ T cells sorted from blood. The genes are TRBV29-1 and TRBJ2-1, with a tentative D call TRBD2 (6 bases). This clonotype originated in a human donor in good health. The CDR3: CSVEGLDGTLNEQFF. The CDR3 bases are TGCAGCGTTGAAGGGTTGGATGGGACTCTAAATGAGCAGTTCTTC.